A single sample gave rise to the 30 T cell receptor beta chains below, sequenced in a study of T cells in Graves' hyperthyroidism and ophthalmopathy. The investigators amplified TCR beta CDR3 regions from RNA transcripts. The HTBI set primed first-round TCR CDR3 RT-PCR. TCRdb re-called the multiplex PCR reads through MiXCR, storing one row per CDR3 protein. The sample records 350,000 to 450,000 distinct CDR3 sequences, 11% to 15% being singletons. The source material was blood. These receptors all come from a man over 45 with Graves' ophthalmopathy.

This clonotype has just a few counts. V and J are TRBV5-4 and TRBJ2-1, with D tentatively TRBD2 (5 bases). This CDR3 is built from 14 residues. V was clipped by 3 bases and J by 2 bases, with 9 bases between them. Germline CDR1 SGHNT, CDR2 YYREEE (reference sequence). The CDR3 region has the DNA TGTGCCAGCAGCTCGGGGAGTACCTACAATGAGCAGTTCTTC. This gives the protein CASSSGSTYNEQFF.

For this clonotype: This may come from a read error, since a much larger clone is one base off. The genes are TRBV2 and TRBJ2-2; 8 nucleotides match TRBD2. This CDR3 comprises 15 residues. Looked up from germline, CDR1 is SNHLY and CDR2 is FYNNEI. The CDR3 bases are TGTGACAGCAGTGTTAGCGGGGCGAACACCGGGGAGCTGTTTTTT. It is translated as CDSSVSGANTGELFF.

This clonotype has more than one count but fewer than ten. This chain uses TRBV28 with TRBJ2-7; weak D call: TRBD2 (6 bases). There are 12 residues in the CDR3. Trimming stripped 6 bases from V and 2 bases from J, with 8 bases between. Germline V gene lookup returns CDR1 MDHEN and CDR2 SYDVKM. The CDR3 loop is CASSWGAYEQYF. CDR3 DNA: TGTGCCAGCAGCTGGGGGGCCTACGAGCAGTACTTC.

This clonotype has a count of ten or more. J is TRBJ2-7 and V is TRBV3-1; D remains ambiguous. Germline lookup yields CDR1 LGHDT and CDR2 YNNKEL (reference sequence). The CDR3 is 14 amino acids. Trimming cost V 1 base and J 3 bases, with 10 bases left between them. The CDR3 DNA reads as TGTGCCAGCAGCCAAGCATTAGGGTTCTACGAGCAGTACTTC. The encoded protein is CASSQALGFYEQYF.

This clonotype was recorded at least ten times. The CDR3 loop is CASSGAAGSYNEQFF. CDR3 bases: TGTGCCAGCAGTGGGGCGGCGGGTTCCTACAATGAGCAGTTCTTC. This rearrangement joins TRBV2 to TRBJ2-1, with D possibly being TRBD2 (5 bases). CDR3 length: 15 residues. Germline V gene sequence: CDR1 SNHLY, CDR2 FYNNEI. V gave up 4 bases and J gave up 1 base, with 11 bases separating them.

This clonotype was counted only a few times. The V gene is TRBV6-1, the J gene TRBJ1-1; TRBD1 might be the D (5 bases). The germline gives CDR1 MNHNS, CDR2 SASEGT. This CDR3 is 14 amino acids long. The V gene lost 7 bases and the J gene lost 0 bases, with 12 bases spanning the gap. CDR3 residues: CASTRAGVNTEAFF. The CDR3 nucleotides are TGTGCCAGCACCAGGGCTGGGGTGAACACTGAAGCTTTCTTT.

This chain joins TRBV19 and TRBJ2-7, with D possibly matching TRBD1 (6 bases). The CDR3 spans 14 residues. Per the germline V gene, CDR1 is LNHDA and CDR2 is SQIVND (reference sequence). V was shortened by 3 bases and J by 2 bases, with 11 bases between the two germline ends. The CDR3 loop reads CASSIQDRAYEQYF. CDR3 in DNA: TGTGCCAGTAGTATTCAGGACAGAGCCTACGAGCAGTACTTC.

The chain recombines TRBV18 with TRBJ2-7; D possibly corresponds to TRBD2 (5 bases). CDR3 length equals 16 residues. Germline-derived CDR1 and CDR2 are KGHSH and LQKENI. V lost 3 bases and J lost 7, with 22 bases in between. The CDR3 reads CASSPETSSFLREQYF. In nucleotides, the CDR3 is TGTGCCAGCTCACCTGAAACTAGTAGCTTTTTGCGGGAGCAGTACTTC.

This clonotype was counted only a few times. The gene calls are TRBV6-1 and TRBJ1-1; no clear D gene. Germline V gene data show CDR1 as MNHNS and CDR2 as SASEGT. The CDR3 contains 13 residues. The germline V and J ends were trimmed by 6 bases and 1 base, with 9 bases remaining between them. CDR3 nucleotides: TGTGCCAGCAGCCTGCAGACGAACACTGAAGCTTTCTTT. It yields the protein CASSLQTNTEAFF.

The chain uses TRBV20-1 and TRBJ2-1, with TRBD2 identical over 13 bases. V lost 7 bases and J lost 4; bases outside the gene matches: 4. The CDR3 is 14 amino acids. Germline V gene sequence: CDR1 DFQATT, CDR2 SNEGSKA (reference sequence). In nucleotides, the CDR3 is TGCAGTGTCCCGACTAGCGGGAGGTACAATGAGCAGTTCTTC. It is translated as CSVPTSGRYNEQFF.

As concerns this clonotype: This may arise from a read error, as a much more abundant clone is one base away. The chain recombines TRBV7-9 with TRBJ2-5; D remains ambiguous. Trimming pared 4 bases from V and 5 bases from J, leaving 11 bases between. The CDR3 contains 13 residues. Germline CDR1 is SEHNR and CDR2 is FQNEAQ (reference sequence). The CDR3 coding sequence is TGTGCCAGCAGCTCAAACAGTAACGAGACCCAGTACTTC. This sequence encodes CASSSNSNETQYF. The full variable domain, rest sourced from reference TRBV7-9 and TRBJ2-5, is DTGVSQNPRHKITKRGQNVTFRCDPISEHNRLYWYRQTLGQGPEFLTYFQNEAQLEKSRLLSDRFSAERPKGSFSTLEIQRTEQGDSAMYLCASSSNSNETQYFGPGTRLLVL.

The chain uses TRBV3-1 and TRBJ2-1; 8 bases are a match to TRBD2. Germline CDR1 is LGHDT and CDR2 is YNNKEL (reference sequence). Losses at the gene ends were 4 bases for V and 9 bases for J; bases not matched to a gene: 8. The CDR3 is 14 amino acids. CDR3 in DNA: TGTGCCAGCAGCCTCGGGACTAGTATGCGTGAGCAGTTCTTC. Protein: CASSLGTSMREQFF.

Ten or more counts support this clonotype. This chain joins TRBV20-1 and TRBJ2-7; 9 bases are shared with TRBD2. The length of the CDR3 is 14 residues. V lost 5 bases and J lost 0; bases outside the gene matches: 5. CDR1 is DFQATT, CDR2 SNEGSKA, per germline (reference sequence). CDR3 residues: CSAADSGSSYEQYF. The DNA of the CDR3 is TGCAGTGCTGCTGATAGCGGGAGCTCCTACGAGCAGTACTTC.

This clonotype has at least ten counts. The chain combines TRBV30 with TRBJ2-1, with D possibly TRBD1 on 6 matching bases. In germline, CDR1 is GTSNPN, CDR2 SVGIG (reference sequence). CDR3 size: 15 residues. The V and J ends lost 2 bases and 3 bases respectively, with 14 bases between them. The CDR3 coding sequence is TGTGCCTGGAGTATTGGACAGAGAAACTACAATGAGCAGTTCTTC. Its protein is CAWSIGQRNYNEQFF.

This clonotype has at least ten counts. The V call is TRBV20-1, the J call TRBJ2-3; 8 positions match TRBD1. The CDR3 extends over 15 amino acids. CDR1 is DFQATT, CDR2 SNEGSKA, per germline (reference sequence). V was clipped by 4 bases and J by 0 bases; unmatched bases: 6. CDR3 nucleotide sequence: TGCAGTGCTACCACAGGGGGACTGAGCACAGATACGCAGTATTTT. This sequence encodes CSATTGGLSTDTQYF.

This clonotype was seen ten or more times. V gene TRBV20-1 combines with J gene TRBJ1-5; TRBD1 agrees at 8 bases. This CDR3 spans 17 amino acids. With 1 base clipped from V and 2 bases from J, the junction kept 10 bases outside the gene matches. Germline CDR1 DFQATT, CDR2 SNEGSKA (reference sequence). This CDR3 reads CSARGLRDRSGNQPQHF. As DNA, the CDR3 is TGCAGTGCTAGAGGTCTCCGGGACAGGTCCGGCAATCAGCCCCAGCATTTT.

The chain combines TRBV7-6 with TRBJ2-3; 12 bases are shared with TRBD2. The CDR3 is 16 amino acids. Per the germline V gene, CDR1 is SGHVS and CDR2 is FNYEAQ. The V and J ends lost 4 bases and 5 bases, in that order; junction bases with no gene match: 7. The CDR3 sequence: CASSSPSGRAVDTQYF. The CDR3 coding sequence is TGTGCCAGCAGCTCACCTAGCGGGAGGGCAGTAGATACGCAGTATTTT.

This clonotype has only a few counts. This chain connects TRBV24-1 to TRBJ2-1; D might be TRBD1 or TRBD2, each matching 7 bases. V was shortened by 4 bases and J by 10 bases, with 22 bases between the two germline ends. The CDR3 length is 16 residues. Germline-derived CDR1 and CDR2 are KGHDR and SFDVKD. CDR3 sequence reads: CATSDPNRGAGWEQFF. In DNA form, the CDR3 reads TGTGCCACCAGTGACCCGAACAGGGGAGCGGGATGGGAGCAGTTCTTC.

The chain carries TRBV20-1 and TRBJ2-3; D is possibly TRBD1 (5 bases). The CDR3 sequence is 13 residues long. The V end was cut by 3 bases, the J end by 3 bases, with 10 bases between. Germline CDR1 DFQATT, CDR2 SNEGSKA (reference sequence). The CDR3 loop reads CSARTDFTDTQYF. The CDR3 DNA reads TGCAGTGCTAGGACAGACTTTACAGATACGCAGTATTTT.

The chain carries TRBV7-9 and TRBJ2-1; D not resolved. The germline gives CDR1 SEHNR, CDR2 FQNEAQ (reference sequence). This CDR3 comprises 16 residues. Trimming shortened V by 1 base and J by 4 bases, and 14 bases separated the two germline ends. The DNA of the CDR3 is TGTGCCAGCAGCTTAGGTGCAGTCGCTACTTACAATGAGCAGTTCTTC. Residues: CASSLGAVATYNEQFF.

This clonotype appeared a few times. The CDR3 sequence is CASTQGGGLALNEQFF. In DNA form, the CDR3 reads TGTGCCAGCACCCAAGGGGGGGGACTAGCACTCAATGAGCAGTTCTTC. This rearrangement joins TRBV6-1 to TRBJ2-1; TRBD2 matches at 9 bases. The CDR3 spans 16 residues. After removal of 7 bases from V and 6 bases from J, the junction contained 13 bases not matched to a gene. Germline V lookup: CDR1 MNHNS, CDR2 SASEGT.

This clonotype was picked up a small number of times. The chain links TRBV25-1 to TRBJ2-2; 7 bases map to TRBD2. Germline lookup yields CDR1 MGHDK and CDR2 SYGVNS. The CDR3 runs to 14 residues. V dropped 5 bases and J dropped 7; count of bases not matched to a gene: 7. CDR3 sequence: CASSSARGIGELFF. The CDR3 DNA reads TGTGCCAGCAGTTCGGCGCGGGGGATCGGGGAGCTGTTTTTT.

This clonotype has more than one count but fewer than ten. V usage is TRBV4-1 and J usage is TRBJ1-5; 8 positions agree with TRBD1. CDR1 is MGHRA, CDR2 YSYEKL, per germline. This CDR3 contains 14 residues. Trimming removed 1 base from V and 5 bases from J; junction bases left unmatched: 1. The CDR3 DNA reads as TGCGCCAGCAGCCAAGTGACAGGGGATCAGCCCCAGCATTTT. Amino acid sequence: CASSQVTGDQPQHF.

The V gene is TRBV10-3, the J gene TRBJ1-2, with D unclear. V was clipped by 0 bases and J by 2 bases, with 10 bases between them. The CDR3 covers 15 residues. The germline V gene encodes CDR1 ENHRY and CDR2 SYGVKD. CDR3 nucleotides: TGTGCCATCAGTGAGTCTAACCCGAGAAACTATGGCTACACCTTC. Its translation is CAISESNPRNYGYTF.

This sequence joins TRBV14 and TRBJ1-1; no reliable D call. The CDR3 spans 14 residues. The germline V and J ends were trimmed by 2 bases and 4 bases, with 11 bases remaining between them. Germline assignment: CDR1 SGHDN and CDR2 FVKESK. The CDR3 DNA sequence: TGTGCCAGCAGCCAAAAGTCGAAGGGCACTGAAGCTTTCTTT. This translates into CASSQKSKGTEAFF.

The chain uses TRBV20-1 and TRBJ1-1; D is undetermined. Germline-derived CDR1 and CDR2 are DFQATT and SNEGSKA (reference sequence). V lost 0 bases, J lost 1 base, and 12 bases lay in between. This CDR3 spans 15 amino acids. This CDR3 is CSAREGRTPNTEAFF. CDR3 in DNA: TGCAGTGCTAGAGAAGGCAGGACCCCGAACACTGAAGCTTTCTTT.

At least ten counts were recorded for this clonotype. This chain connects TRBV27 to TRBJ1-1, with no clear D. Germline V CDR1 and CDR2: MNHEY, SMNVEV (reference sequence). V was cut by 4 bases and J by 1 base, with 16 bases left in between. The CDR3 totals 16 residues. The CDR3 sequence: CASSWEGRSGNTEAFF. The CDR3 bases are TGTGCCAGCAGTTGGGAGGGTCGGAGCGGGAACACTGAAGCTTTCTTT.

A few counts support this clonotype. V is TRBV6-1 and J is TRBJ1-1, with D hard to call. The CDR3 contains 14 residues. V was clipped by 2 bases and J by 2 bases, with 9 bases between them. The germline CDR1 and CDR2 sequences are MNHNS and SASEGT. This CDR3 reads CASSERNSNTEAFF. The CDR3 DNA is TGTGCCAGCAGTGAACGCAACAGCAACACTGAAGCTTTCTTT.

There are a few counts of this clonotype. The chain carries TRBV5-1 and TRBJ2-5, with D uncertain. The CDR3 runs to 12 residues. The germline V gene has CDR1 SGHRS and CDR2 YFSETQ. V gave up 5 bases and J gave up 0 bases, with 5 bases separating them. The CDR3 loop reads CASRSNQETQYF. The CDR3 DNA is TGCGCCAGCAGGTCTAACCAAGAGACCCAGTACTTC.

V gene TRBV27 combines with J gene TRBJ1-1; TRBD1 aligns across 11 bases. The germline V gene encodes CDR1 MNHEY and CDR2 SMNVEV (reference sequence). This CDR3 region has 14 residues. The ends lost 5 bases at V and 11 bases at J; junction bases unmatched: 10. The CDR3 nucleotides read TGTGCCAGCAGTCTCCGCGGGGACAGGGGGAAGGCTTTCTTT. Translated: CASSLRGDRGKAFF.